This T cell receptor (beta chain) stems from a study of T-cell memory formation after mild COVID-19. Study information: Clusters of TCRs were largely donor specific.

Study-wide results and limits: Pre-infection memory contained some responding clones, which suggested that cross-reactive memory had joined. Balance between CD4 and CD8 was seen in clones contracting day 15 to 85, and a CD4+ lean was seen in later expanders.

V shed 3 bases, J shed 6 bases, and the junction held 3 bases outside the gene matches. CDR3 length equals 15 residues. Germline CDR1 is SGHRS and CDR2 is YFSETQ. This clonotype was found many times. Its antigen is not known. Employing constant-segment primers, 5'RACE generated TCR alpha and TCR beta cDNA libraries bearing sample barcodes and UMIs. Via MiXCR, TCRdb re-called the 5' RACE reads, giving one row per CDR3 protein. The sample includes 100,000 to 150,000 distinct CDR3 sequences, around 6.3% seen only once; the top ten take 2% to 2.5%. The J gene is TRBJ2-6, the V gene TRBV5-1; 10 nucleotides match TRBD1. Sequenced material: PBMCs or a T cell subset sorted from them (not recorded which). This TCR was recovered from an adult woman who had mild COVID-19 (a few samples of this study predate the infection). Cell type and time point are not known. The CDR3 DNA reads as TGCGCCAGCAGCTGGCGACAGGGGGCGGCCAACGTCCTGACTTTC. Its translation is CASSWRQGAANVLTF.